Below are 20 T cell receptor beta chains sequenced from a single sample in a study of PD-1 blockade in classical Hodgkin lymphoma. In every patient, relapse followed autologous stem cell transplantation, while exposure to brentuximab vedotin differed. Repertoires were generated with immunoSEQ multiplex PCR, while TCRdb's copy carries only in-frame clones and drops some. The sample includes 43,000 or so clones, 88% of them seen just once. This specimen consisted of peripheral blood mononuclear cells (PBMCs), obtained at baseline. These receptors came from a human donor with classical Hodgkin lymphoma.

This clone showed up just a few times. This chain joins TRBV4-1 and TRBJ2-3, with D possibly being TRBD2 (5 bases). Germline V gene lookup returns CDR1 MGHRA and CDR2 YSYEKL. The CDR3 spans 16 residues. Trimming pared 1 base from V and 1 base from J, leaving 12 bases between. The CDR3 region has the DNA TGCGCCAGCAGCCAAGGAATCGGGGAAGGCACAGATACGCAGTATTTT. Translation gives CASSQGIGEGTDTQYF.

This chain connects TRBV11-2 to TRBJ2-7; the D is unclear. Germline V gives CDR1 SGHAT, CDR2 FQNNGV. Trimming took off 6 bases at V and 4 bases at J, with 19 bases between the two ends. The CDR3 is 15 residues long. The CDR3 loop is CASSHNARQEYEQYF. CDR3 in DNA: TGTGCCAGCAGTCACAACGCCCGGCAGGAATACGAGCAGTACTTC.

The chain uses TRBV5-4 and TRBJ2-2; 14 bases line up with TRBD2. CDR1 SGHNT and CDR2 YYREEE come from the germline V gene (reference sequence). This CDR3 has 19 residues. Trimming removed 3 bases from V and 6 bases from J; junction bases left unmatched: 13. The CDR3 region is CASSSRTSGGFGFAGELFF. As DNA, the CDR3 is TGTGCCAGCAGCTCCCGGACTAGCGGGGGGTTTGGTTTTGCCGGGGAGCTGTTTTTT.

The chain is built from TRBV5-4 and TRBJ2-3; weak D call: TRBD1 (5 bases). This CDR3 spans 13 amino acids. Trimming removed 0 bases from V and 4 bases from J, with 6 bases in between. Germline CDR1 is SGHNT and CDR2 is YYREEE (reference sequence). CDR3 bases: TGTGCCAGCAGCTTGGGGGGCCCAGATACGCAGTATTTT. Translation gives CASSLGGPDTQYF.

This clone is labeled as medium-sized (0.01 to 0.1%). Other DNA sequences from this sample encode an identical CDR3 as well. The genes are TRBV7-2 and TRBJ2-5; 8 bases map to TRBD2. CDR1 SGHTA and CDR2 FQGNSA come from the germline V gene. With V trimmed by 1 base and J by 2 bases, 3 bases remained unmatched. The CDR3 has 15 residues. In DNA form, the CDR3 reads TGTGCCAGCAGCTTAGGCGGGGGGCCACAAGAGACCCAGTACTTC. Translated, it gives CASSLGGGPQETQYF.

In its sample, this clone was seen once. Different DNA sequences within this sample yield the same CDR3. The chain employs TRBV28 and TRBJ1-1; D is ambiguous. CDR1 and CDR2 (germline): MDHEN, SYDVKM. The CDR3 extends over 13 amino acids. The V gene lost 2 bases and the J gene lost 2 bases, with 6 bases spanning the gap. CDR3 coding DNA: TGTGCCAGCAGTTTACTAGGAAACACTGAAGCTTTCTTT. This codes for CASSLLGNTEAFF.

The chain links TRBV9 to TRBJ2-1; 7 bases align to TRBD2. The CDR3 sequence is 14 residues long. Germline assignment: CDR1 SGDLS and CDR2 YYNGEE. V shed 6 bases and J 3 bases; nucleotides not matched to a gene: 6. CDR3: CASTSSSGYNEQFF. CDR3 DNA sequence: TGTGCCAGCACATCTTCTAGCGGCTACAATGAGCAGTTCTTC.

J is TRBJ1-4 and V is TRBV7-2; D might be TRBD1 (5 bases). V shed 2 bases and J shed 2 bases, with 6 bases lying between them. The germline V gene encodes CDR1 SGHTA and CDR2 FQGNSA. The CDR3 sequence is 14 residues long. CDR3: CASSLRGTNEKLFF. CDR3 in DNA: TGTGCCAGCAGCTTAAGGGGTACTAATGAAAAACTGTTTTTT.

This clone was observed a handful of times. The J gene is TRBJ2-3, the V gene TRBV9; D is ambiguous. V was trimmed by 2 bases and J by 2 bases, leaving 9 bases between them. This CDR3 region has 14 residues. Germline-derived CDR1 and CDR2 are SGDLS and YYNGEE. The chain's CDR3 is CASSVAHHTDTQYF. The CDR3 bases are TGTGCCAGCAGCGTCGCACACCACACAGATACGCAGTATTTT.

This clone was detected only once. The chain has TRBV4-1 and TRBJ2-7; 7 bases align to TRBD2. Germline CDR1 reads MGHRA; CDR2 reads YSYEKL. Trimming took 0 bases from V and 3 from J; bases not matched to a gene: 11. This CDR3 spans 17 amino acids. The CDR3 nucleotides are TGCGCCAGCAGCCAAGATGGGCGAGGACTAGACGGCTACGAGCAGTACTTC. It codes for CASSQDGRGLDGYEQYF.

This clone has just one count. The V gene is TRBV10-3, the J gene TRBJ2-1, with TRBD2 identical over 8 bases. The CDR3 spans 15 residues. CDR1 is ENHRY, CDR2 SYGVKD, per germline. The V segment lost 0 bases and the J segment 8 bases; nucleotides outside the gene matches: 6. DNA of the CDR3: TGTGCCATCAGTGAGTCCAGCGGGAGTGTCGATGAGCAGTTCTTC. It encodes CAISESSGSVDEQFF.

The rearrangement uses TRBV21-1 and TRBJ2-7; the listed D gene, TRBD2, was not tested against the DNA. TRBV21-1 is a pseudogene segment. This CDR3 has 14 residues. The CDR3 DNA reads as TGTGCCCCGAGGGATGCGGGAGGGCCCTACGAGCAGTACTTC. Amino acids: CAPRDAGGPYEQYF.

The chain has TRBV6-4 and TRBJ1-4; possibly TRBD1 for D (5 bases). The V end lost 5 bases, the J end lost 3 bases, and 7 bases lay between the germline ends. CDR1 is MRHNA and CDR2 is SNTAGT in the germline V gene. This CDR3 has 13 residues. CDR3 sequence: CASSRQPNEKLFF. The CDR3 DNA is TGTGCCAGCAGTCGACAGCCTAATGAAAAACTGTTTTTT.

This chain joins TRBV4-3 and TRBJ1-5; 7 bases fit TRBD1. Germline CDR1 LGHNA, CDR2 YSLEER. After removal of 4 bases from V and 0 bases from J, the junction contained 3 bases not matched to a gene. The CDR3 covers 15 residues. This CDR3 is CASSPGTDSNQPQHF. The CDR3 nucleotides are TGCGCCAGCAGCCCGGGGACAGATAGCAATCAGCCCCAGCATTTT.

The CDR3 region has the DNA TGCGCCAGCAGCTTGAATGGCGGCTACACCTTC. Its protein product is CASSLNGGYTF. The chain combines TRBV5-1 with TRBJ1-2; no firm D call. The CDR3 consists of 11 residues. CDR1 is SGHRS, CDR2 YFSETQ, per germline. The V and J ends lost 1 base and 8 bases respectively, with 6 bases between them.

V is TRBV7-9 and J is TRBJ2-1; the match to TRBD2 covers 10 bases. CDR1 SEHNR and CDR2 FQNEAQ come from the germline V gene (reference sequence). The V segment lost 0 bases and the J segment 5 bases; nucleotides outside the gene matches: 7. This CDR3 spans 17 amino acids. CDR3 nucleotides: TGTGCCAGCAGCTTAGCGCGCCTAGCGGGAGTTGACAATGAGCAGTTCTTC. Encoded protein: CASSLARLAGVDNEQFF. The variable domain in full, completed from reference TRBV7-9 and TRBJ2-1, reads DTGVSQNPRHKITKRGQNVTFRCDPISEHNRLYWYRQTLGQGPEFLTYFQNEAQLEKSRLLSDRFSAERPKGSFSTLEIQRTEQGDSAMYLCASSLARLAGVDNEQFFGPGTRLTVL.

The chain is built from TRBV7-2 and TRBJ1-1; the D gene is possibly TRBD1 (6 bases). Germline values: CDR1 SGHTA, CDR2 FQGNSA. The CDR3 extends over 12 amino acids. Trimming removed 3 bases at V and 10 bases at J, with 12 bases between. CDR3 loop: CASSFTGGAAFF. In DNA, the CDR3 is TGTGCCAGCAGCTTTACGGGGGGCGCAGCTTTCTTT. The full variable domain, in which reference TRBV7-2 and TRBJ1-1 provide the parts outside the CDR3, is GAGVSQSPSNKVTEKGKDVELRCDPISGHTALYWYRQSLGQGLEFLIYFQGNSAPDKSGLPSDRFSAERTGGSVSTLTIQRTQQEDSAVYLCASSFTGGAAFFGQGTRLTVV.

V usage is TRBV7-2 and J usage is TRBJ1-2; D not certain. This CDR3 is 15 amino acids long. The ends were cut back, 5 bases at V and 4 bases at J, with 17 bases in the middle. Germline V gene sequence: CDR1 SGHTA, CDR2 FQGNSA. The CDR3 region has the DNA TGTGCCAGCAGCCCAGAATTGATTTTCCGCTATGGCTACACCTTC. Its protein is CASSPELIFRYGYTF.

The V and J genes are TRBV5-1 and TRBJ1-4; D uncertain. This CDR3 is 15 amino acids long. Trimming took off 0 bases at V and 7 bases at J, with 13 bases between the two ends. Germline-derived CDR1 and CDR2 are SGHRS and YFSETQ. The CDR3 DNA reads as TGCGCCAGCAGCTTGGCCTTCGGTTACGGTGAAAAACTGTTTTTT. It codes for CASSLAFGYGEKLFF.

In its sample, this clone ranks as medium-sized (0.01 to 0.1%). The chain joins TRBV2 to TRBJ2-7, with D unclear. This CDR3 has 15 amino acids. The V end was cut by 11 bases, the J end by 0 bases, with 20 bases between. CDR1 and CDR2 from the germline V gene are SNHLY and FYNNEI. CDR3 region: CAALPPRIGSYEQYF. The DNA of the CDR3 is TGTGCCGCCCTCCCCCCGAGGATTGGCTCCTACGAGCAGTACTTC.